Presented here are 3 T cell receptor beta chains from one specimen sequenced in a study of CD8 T cells in ankylosing spondylitis. From the 5' RACE reads, TCRdb called clonotypes with MiXCR, one entry per CDR3 protein. Of 25,000 to 30,000 distinct CDR3 sequences in the sample, less than 5.5% were seen once. The specimen sequenced was blood, either unsorted or a sorted T cell fraction (not recorded which). The receptors come from a female donor with ankylosing spondylitis or in good health (not recorded which).

This clonotype is judged medium-sized. This chain uses TRBV9 with TRBJ2-3; tentative D call: TRBD2 (5 bases). The CDR3 covers 12 residues. Germline CDR1 SGDLS, CDR2 YYNGEE. Trimming left V 0 bases short and J 6 bases short, with 5 bases between. DNA for the CDR3: TGTGCCAGCAGCGTAGCGGGGGATACGCAGTATTTT. Translated, it gives CASSVAGDTQYF.

At least ten counts were recorded for this clonotype. V gene TRBV9 combines with J gene TRBJ1-1; D may be TRBD1 (5 bases). The V and J ends lost 0 bases and 11 bases respectively, with 14 bases between them. This CDR3 contains 13 residues. Germline V lookup: CDR1 SGDLS, CDR2 YYNGEE. CDR3 protein: CASSVEGTRVAFF. In DNA, the CDR3 is TGTGCCAGCAGCGTAGAGGGGACCAGAGTGGCTTTCTTT.

In its sample, this clonotype is medium-sized. V is TRBV9 and J is TRBJ1-2, with 9 bases identical to TRBD1. The CDR3 is 15 residues long. V gave up 4 bases and J gave up 4 bases; unmatched junction bases: 8. The germline V gene encodes CDR1 SGDLS and CDR2 YYNGEE. DNA of the CDR3: TGTGCCAGCAGCCCAGACTCGGGACAGGGCTATGGCTACACCTTC. The encoded protein is CASSPDSGQGYGYTF.